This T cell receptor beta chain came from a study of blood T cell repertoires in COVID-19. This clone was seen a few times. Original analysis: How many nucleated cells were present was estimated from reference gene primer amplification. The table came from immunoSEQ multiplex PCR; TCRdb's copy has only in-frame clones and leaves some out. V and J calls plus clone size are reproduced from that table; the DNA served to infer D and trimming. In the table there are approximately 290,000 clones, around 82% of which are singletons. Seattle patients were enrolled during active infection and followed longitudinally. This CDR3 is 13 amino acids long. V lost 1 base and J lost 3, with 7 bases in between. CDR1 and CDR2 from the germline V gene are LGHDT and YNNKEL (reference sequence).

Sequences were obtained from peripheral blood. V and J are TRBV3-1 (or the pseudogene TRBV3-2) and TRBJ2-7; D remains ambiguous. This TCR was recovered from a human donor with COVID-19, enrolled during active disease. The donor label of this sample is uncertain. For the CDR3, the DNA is TGTGCCAGCAGCCAAGCCGGTTACTACGAGCAGTACTTC. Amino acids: CASSQAGYYEQYF.